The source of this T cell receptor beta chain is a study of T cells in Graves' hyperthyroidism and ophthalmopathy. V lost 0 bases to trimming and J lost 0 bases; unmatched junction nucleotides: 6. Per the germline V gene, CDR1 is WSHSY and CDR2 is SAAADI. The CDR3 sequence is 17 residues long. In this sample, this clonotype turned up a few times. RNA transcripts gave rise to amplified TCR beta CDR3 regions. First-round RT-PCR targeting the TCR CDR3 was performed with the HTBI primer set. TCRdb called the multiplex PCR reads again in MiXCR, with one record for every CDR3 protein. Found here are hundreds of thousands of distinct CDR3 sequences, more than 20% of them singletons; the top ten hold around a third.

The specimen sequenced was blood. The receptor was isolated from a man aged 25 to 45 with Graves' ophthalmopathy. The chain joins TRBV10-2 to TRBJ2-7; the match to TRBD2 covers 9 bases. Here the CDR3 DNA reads TGCGCCAGCAGTGAGTCTCGGCTAGCGGGAATCTCCTACGAGCAGTACTTC. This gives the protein CASSESRLAGISYEQYF.